This section outlines one TCR beta chain sequence together with its context. Its specificity is not known. Per the germline V gene, CDR1 is SGHNT and CDR2 is YYREEE (reference sequence). This CDR3 contains 16 residues. V lost 3 bases, J lost 1 base, and 2 bases stayed unmatched. The data were obtained in a study of cytomegalovirus exposure and HLA in healthy donors. Findings of the study overall: Some V segments could not be told apart, so they were left out, TRBV6-2 and TRBV6-3 among them. Trimming of TCR beta V- and J-genes showed a link, identified in a later analysis, to a missense DCLRE1C variant. Later analysis reportedly placed an Asian-associated ancestry cluster below the approximately 700-donor mean in N-insertions.

Primers included in the PCR were 60 Vbeta and 13 Jbeta primers. TCRdb's copy holds only in-frame clones and misses some; the assay was immunoSEQ multiplex PCR. Found here are about 110,000 clones, about 74% of them singletons; the top ten hold about 15%. Sequencing input: PBMCs. The clonotype originates from a woman in her thirties or forties in good health and CMV-seropositive. The V and J genes are TRBV5-4 and TRBJ2-2, with 11 bases matching TRBD2. The CDR3 DNA is TGTGCCAGCAGCTCCGGGACTAGCGGGAACACCGGGGAGCTGTTTTTT. Translated: CASSSGTSGNTGELFF.